This record looks at one T cell receptor (beta chain) sequence and its context. These data originate in a study of OX40 agonist ivuxolimab in advanced cancers. Across the whole study: A male proportion of around 86% was recorded, with mean age about 60 years and range roughly 23 to 79.

Sequenced by immunoSEQ multiplex PCR; TCRdb stores in-frame clones only, minus some. The sample gives approximately 60,000 clones, around 93% of which show up once; around 19% is in the top ten. The TCR originated in an adult with an advanced solid tumor such as melanoma, head and neck, liver or kidney cancer. The specimen comprised CD4+ or CD8+ T cells sorted from blood, sampled in a trial of the OX40 agonist ivuxolimab.

The CDR3 sequence: CASRMAVRDRGSYGYTF. The CDR3 nucleotides are TGTGCCAGTAGGATGGCCGTCCGGGACAGGGGGTCCTATGGCTACACCTTC. This chain uses TRBV19 with TRBJ1-2; 11 nucleotides match TRBD1. Trimming at V came to 6 bases and at J to 4 bases, leaving 13 bases not matched to a gene. Germline V CDR1 and CDR2: LNHDA, SQIVND (reference sequence). This CDR3 is 17 amino acids long.